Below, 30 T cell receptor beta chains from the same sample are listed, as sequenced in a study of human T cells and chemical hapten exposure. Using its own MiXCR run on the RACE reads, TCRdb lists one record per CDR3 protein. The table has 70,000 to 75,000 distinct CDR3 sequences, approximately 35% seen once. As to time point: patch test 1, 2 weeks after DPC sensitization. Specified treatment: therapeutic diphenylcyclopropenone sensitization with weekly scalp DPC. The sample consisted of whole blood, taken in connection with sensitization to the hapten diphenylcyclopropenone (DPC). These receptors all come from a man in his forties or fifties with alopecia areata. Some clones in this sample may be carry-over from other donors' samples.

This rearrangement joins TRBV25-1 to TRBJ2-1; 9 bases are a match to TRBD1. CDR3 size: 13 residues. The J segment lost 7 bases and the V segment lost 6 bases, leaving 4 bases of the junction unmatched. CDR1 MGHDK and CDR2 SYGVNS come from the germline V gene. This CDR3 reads CASSPDRGNEQFF. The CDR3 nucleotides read TGTGCCAGCAGCCCGGACAGGGGTAATGAGCAGTTCTTC.

The CDR3 sequence: CASSFTTGEQYF. In DNA, the CDR3 is TGTGCCAGCAGCTTTACCACAGGGGAGCAGTACTTC. V is TRBV7-2 and J is TRBJ2-7; TRBD1 might be the D (6 bases). The V gene's germline CDR1 is SGHTA and CDR2 FQGNSA. V shed 3 bases and J shed 7 bases, with 10 bases lying between them. The CDR3 is 12 amino acids.

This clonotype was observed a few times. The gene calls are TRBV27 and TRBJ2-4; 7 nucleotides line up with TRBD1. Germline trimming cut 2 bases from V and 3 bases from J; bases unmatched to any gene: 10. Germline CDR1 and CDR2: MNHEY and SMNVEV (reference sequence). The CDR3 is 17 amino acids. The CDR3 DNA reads TGTGCCAGCAGTTTACTTGGGACAGTTAGTGTCAAAAACATTCAGTACTTC. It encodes CASSLLGTVSVKNIQYF.

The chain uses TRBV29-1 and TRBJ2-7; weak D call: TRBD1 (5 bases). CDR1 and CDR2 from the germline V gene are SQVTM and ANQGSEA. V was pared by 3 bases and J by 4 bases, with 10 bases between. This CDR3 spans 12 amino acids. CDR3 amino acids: CSVEGRNYEQYF. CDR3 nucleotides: TGCAGCGTTGAGGGGCGGAATTACGAGCAGTACTTC.

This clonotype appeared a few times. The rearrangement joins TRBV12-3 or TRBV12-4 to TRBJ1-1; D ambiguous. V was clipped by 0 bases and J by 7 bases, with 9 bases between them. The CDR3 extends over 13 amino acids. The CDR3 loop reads CASSLARGFEAFF. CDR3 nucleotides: TGTGCCAGCAGTTTAGCGAGAGGGTTTGAAGCTTTCTTT.

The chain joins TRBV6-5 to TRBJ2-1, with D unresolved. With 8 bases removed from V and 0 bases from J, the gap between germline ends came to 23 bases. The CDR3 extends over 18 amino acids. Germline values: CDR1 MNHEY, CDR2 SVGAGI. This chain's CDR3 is CASSKAPIRLSSYNEQFF. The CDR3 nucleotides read TGTGCCAGCTCAAAGGCCCCGATCCGATTAAGCTCCTACAATGAGCAGTTCTTC.

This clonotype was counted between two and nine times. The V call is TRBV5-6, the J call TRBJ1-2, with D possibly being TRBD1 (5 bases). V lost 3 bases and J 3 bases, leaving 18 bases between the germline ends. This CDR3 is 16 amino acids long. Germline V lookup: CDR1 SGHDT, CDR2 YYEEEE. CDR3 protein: CASSSLTPGTDYGYTF. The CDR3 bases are TGTGCCAGCAGCTCCTTGACACCGGGGACGGACTATGGCTACACCTTC.

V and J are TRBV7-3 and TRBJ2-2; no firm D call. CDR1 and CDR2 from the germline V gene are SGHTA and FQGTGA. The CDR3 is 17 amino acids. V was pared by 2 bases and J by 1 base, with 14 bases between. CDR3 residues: CASSLGMGFKNTGELFF. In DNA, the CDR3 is TGTGCCAGCAGCTTAGGGATGGGCTTCAAGAACACCGGGGAGCTGTTTTTT.

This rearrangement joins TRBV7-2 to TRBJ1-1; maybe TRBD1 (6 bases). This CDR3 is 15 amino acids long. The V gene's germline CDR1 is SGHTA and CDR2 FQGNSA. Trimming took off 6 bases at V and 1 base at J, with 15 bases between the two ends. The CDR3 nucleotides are TGTGCCAGCAGTTTTACAGGGACTTCGAACACTGAAGCTTTCTTT. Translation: CASSFTGTSNTEAFF.

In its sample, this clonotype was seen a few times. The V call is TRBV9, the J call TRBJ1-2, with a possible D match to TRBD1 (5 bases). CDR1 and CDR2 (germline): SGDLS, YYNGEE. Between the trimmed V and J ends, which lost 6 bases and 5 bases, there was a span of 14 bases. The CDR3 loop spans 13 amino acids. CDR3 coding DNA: TGTGCCAGCACCAAGCTTACAGGTTATGGCTACACCTTC. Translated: CASTKLTGYGYTF.

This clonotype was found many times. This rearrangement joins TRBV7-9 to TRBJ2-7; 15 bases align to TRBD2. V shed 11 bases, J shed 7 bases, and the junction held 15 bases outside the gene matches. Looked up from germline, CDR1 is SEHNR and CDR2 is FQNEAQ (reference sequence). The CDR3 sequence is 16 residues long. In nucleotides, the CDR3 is TGTGCCGGTGGACTAGCGGGAGGGCCAAGATCTGGAGAGCAGTACTTC. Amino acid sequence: CAGGLAGGPRSGEQYF.

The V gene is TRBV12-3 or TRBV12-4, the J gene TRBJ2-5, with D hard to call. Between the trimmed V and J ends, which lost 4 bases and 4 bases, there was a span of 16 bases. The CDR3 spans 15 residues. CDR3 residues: CASSSPGTLGETQYF. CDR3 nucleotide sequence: TGTGCCAGCAGTTCCCCGGGCACCCTGGGAGAGACCCAGTACTTC.

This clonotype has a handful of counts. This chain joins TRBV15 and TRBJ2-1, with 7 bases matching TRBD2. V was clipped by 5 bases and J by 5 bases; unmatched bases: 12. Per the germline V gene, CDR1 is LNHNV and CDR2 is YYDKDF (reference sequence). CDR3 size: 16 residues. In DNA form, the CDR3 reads TGTGCCACCAGCGGTTGGATAGCGGGTGTGCACAATGAGCAGTTCTTC. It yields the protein CATSGWIAGVHNEQFF.

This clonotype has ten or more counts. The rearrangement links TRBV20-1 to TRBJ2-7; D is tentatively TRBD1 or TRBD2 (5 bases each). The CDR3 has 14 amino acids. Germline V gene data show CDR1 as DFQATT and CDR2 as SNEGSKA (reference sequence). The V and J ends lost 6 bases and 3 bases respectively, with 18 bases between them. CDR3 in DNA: TGCAGTGCCCGACTGAGGGGTAGTAACTACGAGCAGTACTTC. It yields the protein CSARLRGSNYEQYF.

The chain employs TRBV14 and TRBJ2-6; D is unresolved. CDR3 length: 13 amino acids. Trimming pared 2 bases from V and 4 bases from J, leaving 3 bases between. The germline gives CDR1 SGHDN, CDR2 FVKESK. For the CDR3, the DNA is TGTGCCAGCAGCCAACAGGGGGCCAACGTCCTGACTTTC. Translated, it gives CASSQQGANVLTF. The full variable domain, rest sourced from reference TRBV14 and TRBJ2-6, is EAGVTQFPSHSVIEKGQTVTLRCDPISGHDNLYWYRRVMGKEIKFLLHFVKESKQDESGMPNNRFLAERTGGTYSTLKVQPAELEDSGVYFCASSQQGANVLTFGAGSRLTVL.

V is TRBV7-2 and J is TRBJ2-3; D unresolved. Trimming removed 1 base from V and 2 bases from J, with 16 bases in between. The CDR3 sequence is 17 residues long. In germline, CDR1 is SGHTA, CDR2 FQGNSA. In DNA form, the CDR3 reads TGTGCCAGCAGCTTAGATACATTATCGCCGCACACAGATACGCAGTATTTT. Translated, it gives CASSLDTLSPHTDTQYF.

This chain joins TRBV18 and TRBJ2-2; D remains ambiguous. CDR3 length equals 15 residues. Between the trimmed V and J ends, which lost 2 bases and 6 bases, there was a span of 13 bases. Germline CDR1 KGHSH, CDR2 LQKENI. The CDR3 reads CASSPGRPTAGELFF. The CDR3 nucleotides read TGTGCCAGCTCACCAGGCAGACCCACGGCCGGGGAGCTGTTTTTT. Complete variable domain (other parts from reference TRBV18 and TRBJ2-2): NAGVMQNPRHLVRRRGQEARLRCSPMKGHSHVYWYRQLPEEGLKFMVYLQKENIIDESGMPKERFSAEFPKEGPSILRIQQVVRGDSAAYFCASSPGRPTAGELFFGEGSRLTVL.

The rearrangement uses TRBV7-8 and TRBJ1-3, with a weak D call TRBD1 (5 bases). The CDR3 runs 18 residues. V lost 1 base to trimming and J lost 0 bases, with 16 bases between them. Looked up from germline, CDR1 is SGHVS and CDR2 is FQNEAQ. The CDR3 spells CASSLVPGGGLSGNTIYF. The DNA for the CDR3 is TGTGCCAGCAGCTTAGTACCTGGGGGAGGCCTCTCTGGAAACACCATATATTTT. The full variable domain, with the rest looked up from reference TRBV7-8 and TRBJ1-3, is GAGVSQSPRYKVAKRGQDVALRCDPISGHVSLFWYQQALGQGPEFLTYFQNEAQLDKSGLPSDRFFAERPEGSVSTLKIQRTQQEDSAVYLCASSLVPGGGLSGNTIYFGEGSWLTVV.

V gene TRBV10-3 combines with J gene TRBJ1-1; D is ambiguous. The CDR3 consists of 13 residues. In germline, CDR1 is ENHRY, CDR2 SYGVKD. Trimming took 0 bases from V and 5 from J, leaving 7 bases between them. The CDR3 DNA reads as TGTGCCATCAGTGAGTCTTCGGGAACTGAAGCTTTCTTT. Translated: CAISESSGTEAFF.

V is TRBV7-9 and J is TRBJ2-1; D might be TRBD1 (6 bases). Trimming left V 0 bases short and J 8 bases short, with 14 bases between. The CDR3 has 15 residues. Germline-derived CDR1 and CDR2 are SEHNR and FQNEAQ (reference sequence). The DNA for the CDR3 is TGTGCCAGCAGCTTAGCGGTTGGGGGCCAGCATGAGCAGTTCTTC. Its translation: CASSLAVGGQHEQFF.

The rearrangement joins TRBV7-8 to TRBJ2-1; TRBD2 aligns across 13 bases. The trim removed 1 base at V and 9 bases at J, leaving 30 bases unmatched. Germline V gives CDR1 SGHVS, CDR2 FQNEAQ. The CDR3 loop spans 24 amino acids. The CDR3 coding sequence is TGTGCCAGCAGCTTAGTTCTTACTTCATCCGTCTCGGCCCTCGGACTAGCGGGAGTCAGTGAGCAGTTCTTC. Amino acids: CASSLVLTSSVSALGLAGVSEQFF.

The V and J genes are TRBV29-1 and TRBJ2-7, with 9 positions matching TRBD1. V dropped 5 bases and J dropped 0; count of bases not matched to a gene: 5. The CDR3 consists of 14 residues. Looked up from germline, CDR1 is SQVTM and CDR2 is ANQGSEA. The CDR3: CSVRTGVTSYEQYF. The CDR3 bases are TGCAGCGTTAGGACAGGGGTAACCTCCTACGAGCAGTACTTC.

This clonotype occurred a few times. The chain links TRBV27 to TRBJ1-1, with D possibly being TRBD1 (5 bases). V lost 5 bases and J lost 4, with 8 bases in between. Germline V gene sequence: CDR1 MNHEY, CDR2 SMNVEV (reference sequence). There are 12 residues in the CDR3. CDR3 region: CASSNQGTEAFF. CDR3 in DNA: TGTGCCAGCAGTAACCAGGGCACTGAAGCTTTCTTT.

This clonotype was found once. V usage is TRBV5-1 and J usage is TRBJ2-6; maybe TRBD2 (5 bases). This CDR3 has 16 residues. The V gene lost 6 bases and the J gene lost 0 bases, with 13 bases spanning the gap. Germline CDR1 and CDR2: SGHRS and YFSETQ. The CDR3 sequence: CASNTGLISGANVLTF. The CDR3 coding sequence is TGCGCCAGCAATACCGGACTGATCTCTGGGGCCAACGTCCTGACTTTC.

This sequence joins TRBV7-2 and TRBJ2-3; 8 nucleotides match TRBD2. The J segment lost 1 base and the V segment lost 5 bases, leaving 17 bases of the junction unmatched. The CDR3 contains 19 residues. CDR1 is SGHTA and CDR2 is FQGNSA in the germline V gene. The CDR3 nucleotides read TGTGCCAGCAGCCCGAATAGGGGAGCTAGCGGGTTTCGCACAGATACGCAGTATTTT. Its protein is CASSPNRGASGFRTDTQYF.

The CDR3 spells CSAPAPAGGSGEQYF. The CDR3 DNA is TGCAGTGCCCCCGCCCCAGCGGGAGGGTCGGGTGAGCAGTACTTC. V usage is TRBV20-1 and J usage is TRBJ2-7; 10 nucleotides agree with TRBD2. Unmatched junction bases numbered 15, after V lost 6 bases and J lost 7 bases. The CDR3 has 15 residues. Germline CDR1 reads DFQATT; CDR2 reads SNEGSKA (reference sequence).

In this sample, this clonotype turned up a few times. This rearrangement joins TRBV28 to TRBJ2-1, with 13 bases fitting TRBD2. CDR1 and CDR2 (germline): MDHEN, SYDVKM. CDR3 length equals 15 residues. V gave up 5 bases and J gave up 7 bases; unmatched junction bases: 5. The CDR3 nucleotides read TGTGCCAGCAGTGGACTAGCGGGAGAGGTTAATGAGCAGTTCTTC. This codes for CASSGLAGEVNEQFF.

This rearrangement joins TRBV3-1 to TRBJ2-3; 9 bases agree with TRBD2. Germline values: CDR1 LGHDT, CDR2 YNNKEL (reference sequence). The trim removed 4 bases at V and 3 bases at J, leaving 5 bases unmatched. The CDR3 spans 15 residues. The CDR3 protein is CASSRRLAGTDTQYF. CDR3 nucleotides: TGTGCCAGCAGCCGGAGGCTAGCGGGAACAGATACGCAGTATTTT.

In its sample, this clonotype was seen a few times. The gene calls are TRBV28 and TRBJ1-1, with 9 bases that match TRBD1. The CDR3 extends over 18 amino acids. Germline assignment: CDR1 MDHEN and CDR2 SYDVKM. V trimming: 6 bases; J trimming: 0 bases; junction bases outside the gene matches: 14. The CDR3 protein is CASSEPGQGDIMNTEAFF. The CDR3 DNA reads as TGTGCCAGCAGCGAACCGGGACAGGGAGATATAATGAACACTGAAGCTTTCTTT.

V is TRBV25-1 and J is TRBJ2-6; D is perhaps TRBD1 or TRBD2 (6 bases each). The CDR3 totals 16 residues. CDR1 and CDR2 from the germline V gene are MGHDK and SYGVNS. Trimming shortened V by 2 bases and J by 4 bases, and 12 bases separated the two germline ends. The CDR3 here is CASSEVRGLGANVLTF. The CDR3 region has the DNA TGTGCCAGCAGTGAAGTTCGGGGGCTGGGGGCCAACGTCCTGACTTTC.